One and the same sample provided the 8 T cell receptor beta chains below, sequenced in a study of PD-1 blockade in classical Hodgkin lymphoma. Produced via immunoSEQ multiplex PCR; TCRdb's table is partial and in-frame only. This sample has about 9,700 clones, with around three quarters found just once. Every single patient, without exception, relapsed after autologous stem cell transplantation, and brentuximab vedotin exposure varied. The CD4+ T cells used were purified from thawed PBMCs through magnetic negative selection. Sequences were derived from CD4+ T cells from blood, sampled at baseline. Source of these receptors: a human donor with classical Hodgkin lymphoma.

The rearrangement uses TRBV7-2 and TRBJ2-7, with 9 bases identical to TRBD2. The CDR3 is 15 amino acids. Germline V CDR1 and CDR2: SGHTA, FQGNSA. J was trimmed by 6 bases and V by 4 bases; bases with no gene match: 10. The CDR3 region has the DNA TGTGCCAGCAGCTCGGGCAGCGGGAGGTCGCTCGAGCAGTACTTC. This encodes CASSSGSGRSLEQYF.

The chain has TRBV6-5 and TRBJ2-7; D ambiguous. With 5 bases removed from V and 6 bases from J, the gap between germline ends came to 8 bases. CDR3 size: 11 residues. Germline CDR1 and CDR2: MNHEY and SVGAGI. The CDR3 reads CASSEYSEQYF. The CDR3 coding sequence is TGTGCCAGCAGTGAATACAGCGAGCAGTACTTC.

The chain uses TRBV28 and TRBJ1-2, with TRBD1 matching over 7 bases. Trimming cost V 6 bases and J 11 bases; bases outside gene matches: 12. The germline gives CDR1 MDHEN, CDR2 SYDVKM. The CDR3 consists of 13 residues. CDR3 nucleotide sequence: TGTGCCAGCAGGTCGACAGGGAAGGAGGGTTACACCTTC. Residues: CASRSTGKEGYTF.

This chain connects TRBV28 to TRBJ2-7; D possibly corresponds to TRBD1 (7 bases). Trimming left V 5 bases short and J 0 bases short, with 17 bases between. CDR1 MDHEN and CDR2 SYDVKM come from the germline V gene. The CDR3 has 16 amino acids. CDR3 protein: CASSPRGTPSSYEQYF. In nucleotides, the CDR3 is TGTGCCAGCAGTCCCAGGGGGACTCCGAGCTCCTACGAGCAGTACTTC.

The CDR3 protein is CASSLAGPPYEQYF. CDR3 sequence (DNA): TGCGCCAGCAGCTTGGCGGGGCCCCCCTACGAGCAGTACTTC. This sequence joins TRBV5-1 and TRBJ2-7, with D perhaps being TRBD1 or TRBD2 (5 bases each). Germline-derived CDR1 and CDR2 are SGHRS and YFSETQ. The V end was cut by 0 bases, the J end by 2 bases, with 9 bases between. This CDR3 comprises 14 residues.

Comments on this clone: The sample holds other DNA sequences that translate to the same CDR3. This chain joins TRBV28 and TRBJ1-2; no clear D. CDR3 size: 12 residues. The V end lost 3 bases, the J end lost 5 bases, and 7 bases lay between the germline ends. In germline, CDR1 is MDHEN, CDR2 SYDVKM. The CDR3 DNA sequence: TGTGCCAGCAGTTTTCGAGGGTATGGCTACACCTTC. Protein product: CASSFRGYGYTF.

This clone was seen only once. This chain links TRBV27 with TRBJ2-3, with D possibly matching TRBD2 (5 bases). The CDR3 loop spans 14 amino acids. Trimming pared 5 bases from V and 6 bases from J, leaving 15 bases between. Looked up from germline, CDR1 is MNHEY and CDR2 is SMNVEV (reference sequence). CDR3 DNA sequence: TGTGCCAGCAGTCCCCGGGGTATCGACGATACGCAGTATTTT. Its protein product is CASSPRGIDDTQYF.

The genes are TRBV7-2 and TRBJ2-5; 8 bases match TRBD2. CDR1 and CDR2 from the germline V gene are SGHTA and FQGNSA. CDR3 length: 14 amino acids. Trimming removed 5 bases from V and 7 bases from J; junction bases left unmatched: 9. The DNA of the CDR3 is TGTGCCAGCAGCCAAAGCGGGACTAGTGCGACCCAGTACTTC. It translates to CASSQSGTSATQYF.